One sample yielded the 14 T cell receptor beta chains listed below, sequenced in a study of blood T cell repertoires in COVID-19. Generated by immunoSEQ multiplex PCR, the TCRdb table keeps only in-frame clones and is missing some. The top ten clones hold approximately 6.3% of a sample with tens of thousands of clones, approximately 92% of them seen once. The specimen sequenced was peripheral blood. These receptor sequences come from a woman in her sixties or seventies with active COVID-19.

In nucleotides, the CDR3 is TGTGCCAGTATCCCCCCGGCAGGGATTTATGGCTACACCTTC. Its translation: CASIPPAGIYGYTF. The chain uses TRBV19 and TRBJ1-2, with a weak D call TRBD1 (5 bases). V lost 7 bases to trimming and J lost 5 bases, with 17 bases between them. Per the germline V gene, CDR1 is LNHDA and CDR2 is SQIVND (reference sequence). The CDR3 loop spans 14 amino acids.

This chain links TRBV5-4 with TRBJ1-2, with 10 bases fitting TRBD1. The junction had 7 bases not matched to a gene; V was cut back by 5 bases and J by 3 bases. The germline gives CDR1 SGHNT, CDR2 YYREEE (reference sequence). This CDR3 spans 15 amino acids. The CDR3 DNA sequence: TGTGCCAGCAGATTCCAAGGGACAGGGGACTATGGCTACACCTTC. Its protein is CASRFQGTGDYGYTF.

The chain uses TRBV21-1 and TRBJ2-3; TRBD1, the D gene given by the table, was not confirmed from the DNA. TRBV21-1 is listed as a pseudogene. The CDR3 extends over 16 amino acids. The CDR3 DNA is TGTGCCAGCAGGACCGCAGGGGGCCGGGACACAGATACGCAGTATTTT. It translates to CASRTAGGRDTDTQYF.

The V and J genes are TRBV4-1 and TRBJ1-5; TRBD1 is a possible D gene (6 bases). CDR1 is MGHRA and CDR2 is YSYEKL in the germline V gene. The CDR3 is 13 residues long. Trimming took off 3 bases at V and 6 bases at J, with 9 bases between the two ends. The CDR3 region is CASSHTGPQPQHF. The CDR3 DNA reads as TGCGCCAGCAGCCATACAGGGCCTCAGCCCCAGCATTTT.

The chain is built from TRBV28 and TRBJ2-2; 8 bases fit TRBD2. CDR3 size: 15 residues. V shed 5 bases and J 3 bases; nucleotides not matched to a gene: 5. Looked up from germline, CDR1 is MDHEN and CDR2 is SYDVKM. The CDR3 DNA sequence: TGTGCCAGCAGTGTAGCGGGACTTCACACCGGGGAGCTGTTTTTT. It encodes CASSVAGLHTGELFF. The full variable domain, rest sourced from reference TRBV28 and TRBJ2-2, is DVKVTQSSRYLVKRTGEKVFLECVQDMDHENMFWYRQDPGLGLRLIYFSYDVKMKEKGDIPEGYSVSREKKERFSLILESASTNQTSMYLCASSVAGLHTGELFFGEGSRLTVL.

J is TRBJ1-1 and V is TRBV5-1; the D is unclear. V was pared by 1 base and J by 0 bases, with 13 bases between. The CDR3 loop spans 16 amino acids. Germline V gene sequence: CDR1 SGHRS, CDR2 YFSETQ. The CDR3 spells CASSLWQAGMNTEAFF. CDR3 nucleotides: TGCGCCAGCAGCTTGTGGCAGGCCGGGATGAACACTGAAGCTTTCTTT.

V usage is TRBV5-4 and J usage is TRBJ2-5; no clear D gene. Trimming shortened V by 0 bases and J by 0 bases, and 9 bases separated the two germline ends. The CDR3 contains 15 residues. Germline V lookup: CDR1 SGHNT, CDR2 YYREEE (reference sequence). The CDR3: CASSLGGAYQETQYF. In DNA, the CDR3 is TGTGCCAGCAGCTTGGGAGGAGCGTACCAAGAGACCCAGTACTTC.

The V gene is TRBV2, the J gene TRBJ1-4, with 8 positions matching TRBD1. V lost 7 bases, J lost 8 bases, and 9 bases stayed unmatched. The germline V gene has CDR1 SNHLY and CDR2 FYNNEI. There are 14 residues in the CDR3. The CDR3 nucleotides are TGTGCCAGCACCGTTGACAGGGGAGGAGAAAAACTGTTTTTT. It translates to CASTVDRGGEKLFF.

The chain combines TRBV28 with TRBJ1-6, with unresolved D. Germline loops: CDR1 MDHEN, CDR2 SYDVKM. V lost 3 bases and J 7 bases, leaving 16 bases between the germline ends. The CDR3 sequence is 16 residues long. Here the CDR3 DNA reads TGTGCCAGCAGTTTCGCGACTTCGTCCCCGAATTCACCCCTCCACTTT. It translates to CASSFATSSPNSPLHF.

The rearrangement uses TRBV5-6 and TRBJ1-4; 10 bases line up with TRBD1. The CDR3 has 15 residues. The V gene's germline CDR1 is SGHDT and CDR2 YYEEEE. The V segment lost 7 bases and the J segment 4 bases; nucleotides outside the gene matches: 7. The DNA for the CDR3 is TGTGCCAGCGCCGCCGGGACAGGGGTTAATGAAAAACTGTTTTTT. Translated, it gives CASAAGTGVNEKLFF.

The rearrangement uses TRBV7-2 and TRBJ2-7; 8 bases align to TRBD1. V lost 5 bases, J lost 3 bases, and 6 bases stayed unmatched. Germline lookup yields CDR1 SGHTA and CDR2 FQGNSA. This CDR3 has 14 residues. The CDR3 sequence: CASSLGTGRYEQYF. As DNA, the CDR3 is TGTGCCAGCAGCCTGGGGACAGGTCGCTACGAGCAGTACTTC.

This chain connects TRBV4-2 to TRBJ2-5; 7 positions agree with TRBD2. The J segment lost 7 bases and the V segment lost 0 bases, leaving 8 bases of the junction unmatched. Germline-derived CDR1 and CDR2 are LGHNA and YNFKEQ. The CDR3 extends over 15 amino acids. CDR3 residues: CASSQEAGDFWTQYF. CDR3 bases: TGTGCCAGCAGCCAAGAGGCGGGAGACTTCTGGACCCAGTACTTC.

The chain links TRBV5-1 to TRBJ2-2, with TRBD2 as a possible D gene (6 bases). Deletions cut 2 bases from V and 2 bases from J, with 13 bases between. CDR1 and CDR2 from the germline V gene are SGHRS and YFSETQ. The CDR3 is 16 amino acids. The CDR3 here is CASSFLGTPNTGELFF. CDR3 in DNA: TGCGCCAGCAGCTTTTTAGGGACTCCCAACACCGGGGAGCTGTTTTTT.

The genes are TRBV4-1 and TRBJ1-2; weak D call: TRBD1 (6 bases). The CDR3 runs to 17 residues. Germline lookup yields CDR1 MGHRA and CDR2 YSYEKL. Trimming shortened V by 1 base and J by 0 bases, and 15 bases separated the two germline ends. The CDR3 sequence is CASSQGAARGSNYGYTF. The CDR3 DNA follows: TGCGCCAGCAGCCAAGGGGCAGCGAGGGGGTCTAACTATGGCTACACCTTC.